The subject of this entry is one TCR beta chain. The data were produced by immunoSEQ multiplex PCR, yet TCRdb's version contains in-frame clones alone and is incomplete. The sample lists over 50,000 clones, 65% to 90% occurring once. The data derive from a study of blood T cell repertoires in COVID-19. Study as a whole: Spain, Italy and the United States supplied samples that represented acute and convalescent COVID-19.

This CDR3 region has 15 residues. V gave up 2 bases and J gave up 0 bases, with 8 bases separating them. Looked up from germline, CDR1 is MDHEN and CDR2 is SYDVKM. The source of this sequence is a human donor in a cohort sampled during active COVID-19. V gene TRBV28 combines with J gene TRBJ1-5; unclear D gene. The sequenced material came from peripheral blood. In DNA, the CDR3 is TGTGCCAGCAGTTTACCCCCTTATAGCAATCAGCCCCAGCATTTT. Translated: CASSLPPYSNQPQHF.